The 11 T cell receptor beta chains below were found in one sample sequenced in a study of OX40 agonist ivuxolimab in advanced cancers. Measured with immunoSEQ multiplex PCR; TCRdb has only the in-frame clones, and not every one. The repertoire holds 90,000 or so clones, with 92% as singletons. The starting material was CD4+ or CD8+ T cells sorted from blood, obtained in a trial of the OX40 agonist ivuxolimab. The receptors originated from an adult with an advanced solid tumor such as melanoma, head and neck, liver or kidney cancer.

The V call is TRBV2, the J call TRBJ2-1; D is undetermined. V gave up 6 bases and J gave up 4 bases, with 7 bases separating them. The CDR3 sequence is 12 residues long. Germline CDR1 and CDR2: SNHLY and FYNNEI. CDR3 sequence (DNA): TGTGCCAGCAGGGGTTGGTACAATGAGCAGTTCTTC. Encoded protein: CASRGWYNEQFF.

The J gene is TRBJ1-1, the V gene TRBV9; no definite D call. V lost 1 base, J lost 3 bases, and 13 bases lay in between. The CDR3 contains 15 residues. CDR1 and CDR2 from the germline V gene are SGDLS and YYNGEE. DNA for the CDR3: TGTGCCAGCAGCGTACCGGGTTCCGGCTACACTGAAGCTTTCTTT. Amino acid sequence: CASSVPGSGYTEAFF. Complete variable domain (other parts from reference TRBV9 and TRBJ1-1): DSGVTQTPKHLITATGQRVTLRCSPRSGDLSVYWYQQSLDQGLQFLIQYYNGEERAKGNILERFSAQQFPDLHSELNLSSLELGDSALYFCASSVPGSGYTEAFFGQGTRLTVV.

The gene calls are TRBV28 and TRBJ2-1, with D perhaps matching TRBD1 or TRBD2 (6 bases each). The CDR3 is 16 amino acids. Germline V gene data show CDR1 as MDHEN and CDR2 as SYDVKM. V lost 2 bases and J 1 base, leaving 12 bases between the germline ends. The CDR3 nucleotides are TGTGCCAGCAGTTTAGTTACAGGGAGGTCCTACAATGAGCAGTTCTTC. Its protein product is CASSLVTGRSYNEQFF.

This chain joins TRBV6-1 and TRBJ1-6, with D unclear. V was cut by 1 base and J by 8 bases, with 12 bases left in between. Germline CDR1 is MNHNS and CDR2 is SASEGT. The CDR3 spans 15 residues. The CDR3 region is CASSEGPTGDSPLHF. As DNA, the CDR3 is TGTGCCAGCAGTGAAGGGCCGACGGGAGATTCACCCCTCCACTTT.

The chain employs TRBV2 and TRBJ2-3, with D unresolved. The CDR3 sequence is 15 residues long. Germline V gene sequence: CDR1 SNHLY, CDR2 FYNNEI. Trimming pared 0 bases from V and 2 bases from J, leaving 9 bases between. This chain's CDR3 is CASSEALRDTDTQYF. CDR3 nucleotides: TGTGCCAGCAGTGAAGCGCTTCGTGACACAGATACGCAGTATTTT.

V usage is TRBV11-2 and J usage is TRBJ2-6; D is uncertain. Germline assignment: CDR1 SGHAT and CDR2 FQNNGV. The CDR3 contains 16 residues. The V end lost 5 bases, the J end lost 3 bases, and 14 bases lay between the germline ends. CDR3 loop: CASSPSAGFGANVLTF. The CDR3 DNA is TGTGCCAGCAGCCCTTCTGCTGGGTTTGGGGCCAACGTCCTGACTTTC.

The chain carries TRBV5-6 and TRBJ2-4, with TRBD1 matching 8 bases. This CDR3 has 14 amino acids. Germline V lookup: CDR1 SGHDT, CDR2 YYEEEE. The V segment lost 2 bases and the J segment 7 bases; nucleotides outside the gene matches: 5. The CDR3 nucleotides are TGTGCCAGCAGCTTCGGACAGGGTACGAACATTCAGTACTTC. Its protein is CASSFGQGTNIQYF.

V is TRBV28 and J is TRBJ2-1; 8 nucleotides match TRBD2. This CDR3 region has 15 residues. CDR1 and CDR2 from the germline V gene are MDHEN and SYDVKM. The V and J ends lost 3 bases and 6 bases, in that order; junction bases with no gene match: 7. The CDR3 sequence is CASSFIGLAPNEQFF. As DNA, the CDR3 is TGTGCCAGCAGTTTTATAGGACTAGCTCCCAATGAGCAGTTCTTC.

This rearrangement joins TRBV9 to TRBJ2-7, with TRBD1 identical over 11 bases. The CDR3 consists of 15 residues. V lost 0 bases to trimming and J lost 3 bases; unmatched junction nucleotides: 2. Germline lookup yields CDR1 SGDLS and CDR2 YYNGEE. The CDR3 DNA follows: TGTGCCAGCAGCGTAGGAGGGACAGGGGGCTACGAGCAGTACTTC. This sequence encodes CASSVGGTGGYEQYF.

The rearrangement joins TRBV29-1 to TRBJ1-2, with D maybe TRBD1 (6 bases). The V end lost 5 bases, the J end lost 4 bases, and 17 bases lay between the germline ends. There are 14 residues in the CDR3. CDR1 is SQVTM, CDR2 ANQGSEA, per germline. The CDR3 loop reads CSVPTGTGSYGYTF. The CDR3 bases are TGCAGCGTTCCCACGGGAACAGGGAGCTATGGCTACACCTTC.

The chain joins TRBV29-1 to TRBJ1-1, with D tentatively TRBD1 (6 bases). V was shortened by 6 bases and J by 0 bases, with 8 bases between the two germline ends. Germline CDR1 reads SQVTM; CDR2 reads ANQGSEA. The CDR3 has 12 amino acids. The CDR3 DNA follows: TGCAGCGTCACAGGGATGAACACTGAAGCTTTCTTT. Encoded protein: CSVTGMNTEAFF.